This T cell receptor (beta chain) was observed in a study of shared clonotypes between healthy human individuals. Study findings and constraints: With a few donors compared, 4.5% to 6.5% of naive CD4 clonotypes were shared. Clonotype sharing levels among donors were expected to vary with sequencing depth.

CDR1 is MNHEY, CDR2 SMNVEV, per germline (reference sequence). Deletions cut 3 bases from V and 4 bases from J, with 9 bases between. The CDR3 length is 13 residues. A note on this clone: Its antigen is not known.

Measured with immunoSEQ multiplex PCR; TCRdb has only the in-frame clones, and not every one. The table shows roughly 1,000,000 clones, with roughly 74% occurring only once. This rearrangement joins TRBV27 to TRBJ1-1; no definite D call. What was sequenced was memory CD4+ T cells from PBMCs. Subset in this sample: CD45RA-negative fraction. This sequence originates from a man younger than 35 in good health. Some clones in this sample may be carry-over from other donors' samples. CDR3 bases: TGTGCCAGCAGTTTGCGGATGACCACTGAAGCTTTCTTT. Encoded protein: CASSLRMTTEAFF.